One and the same sample provided the 32 T cell receptor beta chains below, sequenced in a study of blood T cell repertoires in COVID-19. The method was immunoSEQ multiplex PCR; TCRdb's version includes in-frame clones alone and lacks a portion of them. The sample contains about 67,000 clones, about 86% of which appear only once. Source material: peripheral blood. These receptors all stem from a man aged 50 to 60 with active COVID-19.

The count of this clone is one. The chain recombines TRBV6-2 or TRBV6-3 with TRBJ2-1; 10 positions match TRBD1. CDR3 length: 17 residues. V shed 1 base, J shed 8 bases, and the junction held 11 bases outside the gene matches. Germline CDR1 reads MNHEY; CDR2 reads SVGEGT. The CDR3 is CASSYYPGQGKGDEQFF. In nucleotides, the CDR3 is TGTGCCAGCAGTTACTACCCGGGACAGGGGAAAGGGGATGAGCAGTTCTTC.

V and J are TRBV28 and TRBJ2-3; 9 bases are shared with TRBD1. The CDR3 consists of 16 residues. Trimming at V came to 6 bases and at J to 3 bases, leaving 10 bases not matched to a gene. Germline-derived CDR1 and CDR2 are MDHEN and SYDVKM. The CDR3, as DNA: TGTGCCAGCAGGTCTAACCGGGACAGGGCGACAGATACGCAGTATTTT. It specifies CASRSNRDRATDTQYF.

The rearrangement joins TRBV29-1 to TRBJ2-1; D possibly corresponds to TRBD2 (5 bases). In germline, CDR1 is SQVTM, CDR2 ANQGSEA. The V end was cut by 7 bases, the J end by 4 bases, with 5 bases between. The CDR3 spans 10 residues. CDR3 residues: CSGEYNEQFF. The CDR3 bases are TGCAGCGGGGAGTACAATGAGCAGTTCTTC.

The gene calls are TRBV15 and TRBJ2-7, with 10 bases that match TRBD2. This CDR3 contains 19 residues. Losses at the gene ends were 3 bases for V and 7 bases for J; bases not matched to a gene: 21. Looked up from germline, CDR1 is LNHNV and CDR2 is YYDKDF (reference sequence). The CDR3 DNA follows: TGTGCCACCAGCAGCGCGACTAGCGGGTCTCCTTGGCGCCTCGGGGAGCAGTACTTC. This codes for CATSSATSGSPWRLGEQYF. Filled out from reference TRBV15 and TRBJ2-7, the complete variable domain reads DAMVIQNPRYQVTQFGKPVTLSCSQTLNHNVMYWYQQKSSQAPKLLFHYYDKDFNNEADTPDNFQSRRPNTSFCFLDIRSPGLGDTAMYLCATSSATSGSPWRLGEQYFGPGTRLTVT.

This rearrangement joins TRBV28 to TRBJ1-6; D gene ambiguous. Germline loops: CDR1 MDHEN, CDR2 SYDVKM. Trimming removed 10 bases from V and 8 bases from J, with 9 bases in between. The CDR3 extends over 11 amino acids. The CDR3 DNA is TGTGCCATCTCCGGGGATTCACCCCTCCACTTT. Protein sequence: CAISGDSPLHF. Looking up the rest from reference TRBV28 and TRBJ1-6 gives the full variable domain: DVKVTQSSRYLVKRTGEKVFLECVQDMDHENMFWYRQDPGLGLRLIYFSYDVKMKEKGDIPEGYSVSREKKERFSLILESASTNQTSMYLCAISGDSPLHFGNGTRLTVT.

The chain employs TRBV7-2 and TRBJ1-5; 7 bases are a match to TRBD1. V lost 3 bases to trimming and J lost 2 bases; unmatched junction nucleotides: 4. CDR1 and CDR2 from the germline V gene are SGHTA and FQGNSA. The CDR3 sequence is 15 residues long. CDR3 region: CASSFLDRGNQPQHF. The CDR3 nucleotides are TGTGCCAGCAGCTTCCTCGACAGGGGCAATCAGCCCCAGCATTTT.

The rearrangement uses TRBV18 and TRBJ2-1, with D hard to call. V was cut by 0 bases and J by 7 bases, with 13 bases left in between. The CDR3 extends over 15 amino acids. CDR1 KGHSH and CDR2 LQKENI come from the germline V gene. CDR3 coding DNA: TGTGCCAGCTCACCACCGAGTACAGCCCCAAATGAGCAGTTCTTC. Translated, it gives CASSPPSTAPNEQFF.

J is TRBJ2-7 and V is TRBV6-2 or TRBV6-3; 13 positions agree with TRBD2. Unmatched junction bases numbered 3, after V lost 4 bases and J lost 3 bases. Germline-derived CDR1 and CDR2 are MNHEY and SVGEGT. CDR3 length equals 15 residues. The CDR3 nucleotides are TGTGCCAGCAGTTCCGGGACTAGCGGGGTCTACGAGCAGTACTTC. It is translated as CASSSGTSGVYEQYF.

V gene TRBV4-3 combines with J gene TRBJ2-7; D uncertain. The germline V and J ends were trimmed by 0 bases and 3 bases, with 9 bases remaining between them. The CDR3 runs 14 residues. Per germline, CDR1 LGHNA and CDR2 YSLEER. CDR3 amino acids: CASSQDGRHYEQYF. The CDR3 region has the DNA TGCGCCAGCAGCCAAGATGGGCGACACTACGAGCAGTACTTC.

This chain joins TRBV12-5 and TRBJ1-2; D gene unclear. The CDR3 covers 13 residues. V was shortened by 4 bases and J by 1 base, with 7 bases between the two germline ends. Germline V lookup: CDR1 LGHNT, CDR2 FRNRAP. The CDR3 nucleotides are TGTGCTAGTGGTTCCCCTCTTAACTATGGCTACACCTTC. Translation gives CASGSPLNYGYTF.

The gene calls are TRBV5-4 and TRBJ2-7; 11 positions agree with TRBD2. The germline V gene encodes CDR1 SGHNT and CDR2 YYREEE (reference sequence). V gave up 1 base and J gave up 1 base; unmatched junction bases: 1. CDR3 length equals 15 residues. CDR3 sequence reads: CASSLLAGGSYEQYF. The CDR3 DNA reads as TGTGCCAGCAGCTTGCTAGCGGGGGGATCCTACGAGCAGTACTTC.

The chain employs TRBV3-1 (or the pseudogene TRBV3-2) and TRBJ2-1, with 11 bases aligning to TRBD2. The CDR3 consists of 16 residues. The germline V gene encodes CDR1 LGHDT and CDR2 YNNKEL (reference sequence). The ends lost 4 bases at V and 4 bases at J; junction bases unmatched: 6. The CDR3 region is CASSLLAGGPYNEQFF. Written as DNA, the CDR3 is TGTGCCAGCAGCCTATTAGCGGGGGGGCCTTACAATGAGCAGTTCTTC.

This clone came up a few times. This rearrangement joins TRBV28 to TRBJ2-7; TRBD2 might be the D (6 bases). With 3 bases removed from V and 6 bases from J, the gap between germline ends came to 12 bases. Germline V CDR1 and CDR2: MDHEN, SYDVKM. The CDR3 is made up of 13 amino acids. The DNA of the CDR3 is TGTGCCAGCAGTTTCTCCAGGACTACCGAGCAGTACTTC. Amino acid sequence: CASSFSRTTEQYF. Looking up the rest from reference TRBV28 and TRBJ2-7 gives the full variable domain: DVKVTQSSRYLVKRTGEKVFLECVQDMDHENMFWYRQDPGLGLRLIYFSYDVKMKEKGDIPEGYSVSREKKERFSLILESASTNQTSMYLCASSFSRTTEQYFGPGTRLTVT.

This chain connects TRBV5-6 to TRBJ2-3, with TRBD2 as a possible D gene (5 bases). Germline V gene data show CDR1 as SGHDT and CDR2 as YYEEEE. CDR3 length equals 15 residues. Trimming removed 4 bases at V and 1 base at J, with 13 bases between. The CDR3 spells CASSRTVSGTDTQYF. The CDR3 nucleotides read TGTGCCAGCAGCAGGACTGTTTCCGGCACAGATACGCAGTATTTT.

The chain joins TRBV19 to TRBJ1-1; 7 bases align to TRBD1. V dropped 5 bases and J dropped 5; count of bases not matched to a gene: 8. This CDR3 region has 14 residues. The germline V gene encodes CDR1 LNHDA and CDR2 SQIVND (reference sequence). CDR3: CASSFSGGRTEAFF. For the CDR3, the DNA is TGTGCCAGTAGTTTCTCAGGGGGTCGTACTGAAGCTTTCTTT. Full variable domain (remainder filled in from reference TRBV19 and TRBJ1-1): DGGITQSPKYLFRKEGQNVTLSCEQNLNHDAMYWYRQDPGQGLRLIYYSQIVNDFQKGDIAEGYSVSREKKESFPLTVTSAQKNPTAFYLCASSFSGGRTEAFFGQGTRLTVV.

For this clone: The germline gene is not matched at one end of the junction; a read error may be the cause. The chain combines TRBV3-1 (or the pseudogene TRBV3-2) with TRBJ2-7; 13 bases fit TRBD2. The germline CDR1 and CDR2 sequences are LGHDT and YNNKEL (reference sequence). CDR3 length: 13 residues. CDR3 sequence: CASSQGLAGGRGF. The CDR3 nucleotides are TGTGCCAGCAGCCAAGGACTAGCGGGGGGCCGGGGCTTC.

J is TRBJ1-2 and V is TRBV6-4, with TRBD1 matching 10 bases. CDR3 length: 16 residues. Germline V gene data show CDR1 as MRHNA and CDR2 as SNTAGT. J lost 4 bases, V lost 3 bases, and 8 bases had no gene match. DNA of the CDR3: TGTGCCAGCAGTGAGTTCGGGGGACAGGGGACCTATGGCTACACCTTC. This translates into CASSEFGGQGTYGYTF.

The V call is TRBV7-3, the J call TRBJ2-2; 11 bases map to TRBD1. Trimming took 0 bases from V and 5 from J; bases not matched to a gene: 2. The CDR3 is 16 residues long. Germline V gene data show CDR1 as SGHTA and CDR2 as FQGTGA. CDR3 DNA: TGTGCCAGCAGCTTAACCGGGGACAGGGGGACCGGGGAGCTGTTTTTT. Its translation: CASSLTGDRGTGELFF.

The chain has TRBV6-2 or TRBV6-3 and TRBJ2-3; TRBD2 might be the D (5 bases). Between the trimmed V and J ends, which lost 6 bases and 5 bases, there was a span of 15 bases. This CDR3 contains 14 residues. Germline CDR1 MNHEY, CDR2 SVGEGT. The CDR3 nucleotides are TGTGCCAGCAGCAAGGAGGCTGAAGTAGATACGCAGTATTTT. Protein product: CASSKEAEVDTQYF.

The chain couples TRBV21-1 to TRBJ2-3; the DNA was not used to check the table's D call, TRBD2. TRBV21-1 is marked as a pseudogene. CDR3 length: 17 amino acids. CDR3 region: CASSRRIRGTSTDTQYF. The DNA of the CDR3 is TGTGCCAGCAGTAGAAGGATCCGGGGGACTAGCACAGATACGCAGTATTTT.

This clone has only one observation. V is TRBV6-2 or TRBV6-3 and J is TRBJ2-7; 9 nucleotides line up with TRBD1. This CDR3 comprises 17 residues. The germline V gene has CDR1 MNHEY and CDR2 SVGEGT. Unmatched junction bases numbered 13, after V lost 1 base and J lost 6 bases. DNA of the CDR3: TGTGCCAGCAGTTACTGGGAATTCGGGACAGGGATTTCCGAGCAGTACTTC. Encoded protein: CASSYWEFGTGISEQYF.

The J gene is TRBJ1-1, the V gene TRBV12-3 or TRBV12-4, with D possibly TRBD1 on 5 matching bases. The CDR3 extends over 13 amino acids. Between the trimmed V and J ends, which lost 6 bases and 1 base, there was a span of 9 bases. The CDR3 DNA follows: TGTGCCAGCAGCCGCGACAGGAACACTGAAGCTTTCTTT. Its protein product is CASSRDRNTEAFF.

The chain links TRBV4-1 to TRBJ2-1, with TRBD2 identical over 8 bases. Germline CDR1 MGHRA, CDR2 YSYEKL. The CDR3 contains 16 residues. V lost 4 bases and J lost 3; bases outside the gene matches: 8. The CDR3 DNA is TGCGCCAGCAGCCGGGGGGGACTAGTCTACTACAATGAGCAGTTCTTC. Its translation: CASSRGGLVYYNEQFF.

The chain employs TRBV28 and TRBJ1-5; 9 nucleotides line up with TRBD1. This CDR3 is 14 amino acids long. V was clipped by 7 bases and J by 2 bases; unmatched bases: 3. Germline-derived CDR1 and CDR2 are MDHEN and SYDVKM. DNA of the CDR3: TGTGCCAGCATAGGACAGGGGCGCAATCAGCCCCAGCATTTT. Its protein is CASIGQGRNQPQHF.

The rearrangement uses TRBV27 and TRBJ1-5; no clear D gene. This CDR3 region has 14 residues. Trimming stripped 5 bases from V and 2 bases from J, with 10 bases between. CDR1 and CDR2 from the germline V gene are MNHEY and SMNVEV (reference sequence). CDR3 bases: TGTGCCAGCAGTCGAGTTTACGGCAATCAGCCCCAGCATTTT. Its translation is CASSRVYGNQPQHF.

V is TRBV30 and J is TRBJ1-6, with 7 bases aligning to TRBD1. J was trimmed by 3 bases and V by 7 bases; bases with no gene match: 6. The V gene's germline CDR1 is GTSNPN and CDR2 SVGIG (reference sequence). The CDR3 is 14 amino acids. The CDR3 region has the DNA TGTGCCTTAAGGGACAGCAACTATAATTCACCCCTCCACTTT. Protein: CALRDSNYNSPLHF.

The J gene is TRBJ1-5, the V gene TRBV29-1; 8 nucleotides align to TRBD1. CDR3 size: 15 residues. V lost 6 bases and J lost 0; bases outside the gene matches: 7. Germline CDR1 is SQVTM and CDR2 is ANQGSEA. CDR3 sequence (DNA): TGCAGCGTCGCGTCACAGGGGGATAGCAATCAGCCCCAGCATTTT. It encodes CSVASQGDSNQPQHF.

The chain carries TRBV4-3 and TRBJ2-5, with 15 positions matching TRBD2. The V segment lost 4 bases and the J segment 5 bases; nucleotides outside the gene matches: 5. CDR1 and CDR2 from the germline V gene are LGHNA and YSLEER. The CDR3 sequence is 16 residues long. The CDR3 protein is CASSRGLAGGPETQYF. The CDR3 coding sequence is TGCGCCAGCAGCCGCGGACTAGCGGGGGGGCCGGAGACCCAGTACTTC.

Only a few counts were recorded for this clone. The genes are TRBV7-9 and TRBJ1-2; D unclear. Trimming stripped 8 bases from V and 5 bases from J, with 9 bases between. The germline V gene encodes CDR1 SEHNR and CDR2 FQNEAQ (reference sequence). The CDR3 is made up of 11 amino acids. The CDR3 DNA sequence: TGTGCCAGCGGGAGGGTTTATGGCTACACCTTC. Translating it yields CASGRVYGYTF.

The V gene is TRBV29-1, the J gene TRBJ2-1; 8 bases map to TRBD1. The germline V gene encodes CDR1 SQVTM and CDR2 ANQGSEA. There are 11 residues in the CDR3. With 6 bases clipped from V and 8 bases from J, the junction kept 3 bases outside the gene matches. The CDR3 DNA is TGCAGCGTAGGACAGGGAGATGAGCAGTTCTTC. It is translated as CSVGQGDEQFF.

A single count supports this clone. The chain links TRBV18 to TRBJ2-1; 9 bases match TRBD1. The germline CDR1 and CDR2 sequences are KGHSH and LQKENI. This CDR3 region has 15 residues. V was pared by 3 bases and J by 5 bases, with 5 bases of the junction left unmatched. The CDR3: CASSPPGQGNNEQFF. In nucleotides, the CDR3 is TGTGCCAGCTCACCCCCGGGACAGGGTAACAATGAGCAGTTCTTC.

This clone was seen only once. The chain couples TRBV7-9 to TRBJ2-1; D is possibly TRBD2 (6 bases). The CDR3 runs 17 residues. The germline CDR1 and CDR2 sequences are SEHNR and FQNEAQ (reference sequence). Trimming shortened V by 4 bases and J by 6 bases, and 22 bases separated the two germline ends. The CDR3 loop is CASSYRDLAFGSNEQFF. The CDR3 DNA sequence: TGTGCCAGCAGCTACCGGGACTTAGCTTTTGGGTCCAATGAGCAGTTCTTC.